This T cell receptor (beta chain) stems from a study of T cells in Graves' hyperthyroidism and ophthalmopathy. RNA transcripts were the template for amplifying TCR beta CDR3 regions. The TCR CDR3 was amplified in a first-round RT-PCR using the HTBI primer set. TCRdb used MiXCR to reprocess the multiplex PCR reads, holding one entry per CDR3 protein. Of 300,000 to 450,000 distinct CDR3 sequences listed, about a fifth were seen once; the top ten hold 35% to 45%. The V gene lost 1 base and the J gene lost 1 base, with 8 bases spanning the gap. The CDR3 runs 15 residues. This clonotype appeared many times.

The V call is TRBV12-3 or TRBV12-4, the J call TRBJ1-5, with D unresolved. The sequence came from a man between 18 and 35 years old with Graves' ophthalmopathy. The source material was blood. The CDR3 DNA follows: TGTGCCAGCAGTTTAGGAGGGATCAGCAATCAGCCCCAGCATTTT. Protein: CASSLGGISNQPQHF.